This T cell receptor beta chain was retrieved from a study of graft-versus-host responses after intestinal transplantation (dated by TCRdb to the early 2020s). Context from the whole study: The transplants that recipients got were multivisceral, liver-intestinal, or isolated intestinal. Alloreactive clones were identified by sequencing pre-transplant mixed lymphocyte reaction products and comparing them with unstimulated pre-transplant donor and recipient T cells. Of the 20 to 30 intestinal transplant recipients enrolled in the cohort, one of whom was a retransplant, 3 patients without pretransplant specimens were excluded. Instead of going to the commercial service, samples from a few later patients were sequenced in-house on an Illumina MiSeq and processed with MiXCR. A peak of at least 4% donor T cells among recipient peripheral blood mononuclear cells was the definition used for donor T cell macrochimerism. After intestinal transplantation, graft-versus-host and host-versus-graft alloreactive T cell clones were followed in the graft, circulation and bone marrow using bulk TCR-beta CDR3 sequencing. All recipients received anti-thymocyte globulin induction followed by maintenance tacrolimus and steroids for around three years. Study-level results and caveats: GvH clones were detected in recipient bone marrow, and some appeared earlier in ileal mucosa or blood, consistent with an intestinal mucosal origin. Patients with donor T cell macrochimerism had high GvH to HvG T cell clonal ratios in their allografts. Early after transplant, declines in HvG clones were associated with peak levels of circulating GvH clones. Conclusions were limited by the relatively low number and heterogeneity of intestinal transplant patients.

Library preparation employed the immunoSEQ multiplex PCR assay. In most patients, genomic DNA was isolated using the Qiagen DNeasy Blood and Tissue Kit and sent frozen to Adaptive Biotechnologies for TCR sequencing. For most patients, genomic DNA was subjected to high-throughput TCR-beta CDR3 sequencing by Adaptive Biotechnologies. The authors processed their data as follows. TCR sequencing data for roughly 18 patients were retrieved from Adaptive's ImmunoSEQ software; a few other patients were processed with MiXCR and VDJtools. CD4 versus CD8 sorting errors were corrected by removing sequences found in both subsets at a frequency ratio below 5:1. CDR3 nucleotide sequences shared by donor and recipient were removed because the origin of these sequences could not be assigned. To count as alloreactive, a clone needed at least 2-fold expansion over unstimulated cells and a minimum CFSE-low frequency of 0.002% (template counts) or 0.001% (read counts). Mappable clones were those detected in sequenced pre-transplant spleen, lymph node, or MLR CFSE-low populations of the donor or recipient. The cumulative frequency of alloreactive clones was calculated as a percentage of all sequences, weighted by copy number. What TCRdb holds here is the immuneACCESS table cut down to in-frame rearrangements. Part of the clones is not present; checked against another copy, under half of the missing clones reflect an unresolved V gene, and the others are unexplained. From that table come the V and J calls and clone size; the DNA was used to work out D and trimming. A total of about 70,000 clones appear in this sample, roughly 94% of them only once. Around 0.54% of the sample rests with the top ten.

Trimming takes 5 bases off V and 0 bases off J; junction bases not matched to a gene: 6. From the cysteine through the phenylalanine, the CDR3 covers 16 amino acids. Of all the DNA, just the CDR3 is kept, 48 bases in frame from base 1. CDR1 SGHNT and CDR2 YENEEA were looked up in the germline V gene. This clone came up once. It has no known antigen specificity. Base qualities are not at hand, and no much larger clone is one base apart. The meaning of the sample's time point label: cells obtained before transplantation from donor or recipient. CD3+CD4+ and CD3+CD8+ populations were FACS-sorted from unstimulated pre-transplant donor and recipient cells taken from spleen or lymph nodes.

The V gene is TRBV11-3 and the J gene is TRBJ2-2; 7 bases in between match TRBD1. This clonotype was sampled from a human donor who received an intestinal transplant. The material sequenced was unstimulated CD8+ T cells sorted from spleen or lymph node cells, taken before intestinal transplant. The CDR3 corresponds to CASSLRDSANTGELFF. The nucleotide sequence is given as TGTGCCAGCAGCCTAAGGGACAGCGCGAACACCGGGGAGCTGTTTTTT.